The present T cell receptor beta chain was sequenced within a study of OX40 agonist ivuxolimab in advanced cancers. Study context: Ivuxolimab, which patients received intravenously every 2 weeks, was dosed at 0.01 to 10 mg/kg. Study-wide results and limits: Expanded clones were, on average, more numerous among CD8+ T cells than CD4+.

Concerning this clone: Its cognate antigen is unknown.

CDR3 length equals 16 residues. CDR1 is LGHNA, CDR2 YNFKEQ, per germline. V lost 0 bases to trimming and J lost 4 bases; unmatched junction nucleotides: 6. Some clones are missing from TCRdb's copy, which holds only in-frame ones; the method was immunoSEQ multiplex PCR. The sample has about 22,000 clones, almost 85% seen once; the top ten hold more than 30%. The V and J genes are TRBV4-2 and TRBJ2-7; the match to TRBD2 covers 10 bases. This clonotype originated in an adult with an advanced solid tumor such as melanoma, head and neck, liver or kidney cancer. Sequencing used CD4+ or CD8+ T cells sorted from blood, obtained in a trial of the OX40 agonist ivuxolimab. The CDR3 DNA reads as TGTGCCAGCAGCCAAGAGGGAGGGACTAGCGTTTACGAGCAGTACTTC. Amino acids: CASSQEGGTSVYEQYF.